This T cell receptor (beta chain) was profiled in a study of cytomegalovirus exposure and HLA in healthy donors. Use of 60 Vbeta and 13 Jbeta primers characterized the PCR. Sequenced by immunoSEQ multiplex PCR; TCRdb stores in-frame clones only, minus some. This repertoire shows fewer than 120,000 clones, more than 75% found once; its top ten account for 1.5% to 2%. CDR1 and CDR2 from the germline V gene are SGHNT and YYREEE (reference sequence). The CDR3 extends over 14 amino acids. Trimming took 2 bases from V and 1 from J, leaving 10 bases between them. Nominally healthy donors were sampled, though unrecorded immune exposures were likely.

The V and J genes are TRBV5-4 and TRBJ2-7; possible D gene TRBD2, 5 bases. The sample comprised PBMCs. This clonotype was sampled from a man aged 40-49 years in good health and CMV-seronegative. The CDR3 protein is CASSLMGSSYEQYF. As DNA, the CDR3 is TGTGCCAGCAGCTTAATGGGGAGTTCCTACGAGCAGTACTTC. Full variable domain (outside the CDR3, taken from reference TRBV5-4 and TRBJ2-7): ETGVTQSPTHLIKTRGQQVTLRCSSQSGHNTVSWYQQALGQGPQFIFQYYREEENGRGNFPPRFSGLQFPNYSSELNVNALELDDSALYLCASSLMGSSYEQYFGPGTRLTVT.